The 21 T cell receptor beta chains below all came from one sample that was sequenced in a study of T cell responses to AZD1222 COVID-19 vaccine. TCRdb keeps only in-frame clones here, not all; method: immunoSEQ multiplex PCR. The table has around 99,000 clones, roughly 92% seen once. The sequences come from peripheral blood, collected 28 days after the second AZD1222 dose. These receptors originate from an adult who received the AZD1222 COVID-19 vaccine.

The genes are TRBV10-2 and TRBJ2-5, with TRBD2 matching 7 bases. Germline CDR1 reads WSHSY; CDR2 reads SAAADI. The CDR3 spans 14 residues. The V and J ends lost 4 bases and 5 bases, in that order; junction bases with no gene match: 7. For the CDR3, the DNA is TGCGCCAGCAGTGCGGGGAGGGCCTGGGAGACCCAGTACTTC. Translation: CASSAGRAWETQYF.

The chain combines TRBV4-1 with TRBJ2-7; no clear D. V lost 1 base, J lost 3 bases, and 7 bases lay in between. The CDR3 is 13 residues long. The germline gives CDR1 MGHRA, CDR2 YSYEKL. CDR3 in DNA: TGCGCCAGCAGCCAAGGGCCCTTCTACGAGCAGTACTTC. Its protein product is CASSQGPFYEQYF.

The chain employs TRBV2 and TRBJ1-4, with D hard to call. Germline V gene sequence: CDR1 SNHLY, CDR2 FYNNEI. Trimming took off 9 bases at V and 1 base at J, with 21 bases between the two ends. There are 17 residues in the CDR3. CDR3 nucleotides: TGTGCCAGTAATGAAGTAGGCAGAGGGCTAACTAATGAAAAACTGTTTTTT. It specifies CASNEVGRGLTNEKLFF.

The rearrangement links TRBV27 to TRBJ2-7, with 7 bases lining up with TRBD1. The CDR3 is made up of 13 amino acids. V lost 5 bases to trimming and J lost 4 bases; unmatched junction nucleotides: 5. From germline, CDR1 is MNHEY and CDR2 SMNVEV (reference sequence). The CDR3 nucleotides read TGTGCCAGCAGTGCCGGGACAGTTTACGAGCAGTACTTC. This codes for CASSAGTVYEQYF.

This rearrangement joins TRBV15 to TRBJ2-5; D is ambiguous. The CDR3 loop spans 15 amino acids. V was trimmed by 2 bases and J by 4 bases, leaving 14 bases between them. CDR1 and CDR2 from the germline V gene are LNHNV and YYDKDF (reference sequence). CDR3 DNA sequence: TGTGCCACCAGCAGAAGCCAGAGCCGAGCAGAGACCCAGTACTTC. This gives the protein CATSRSQSRAETQYF.

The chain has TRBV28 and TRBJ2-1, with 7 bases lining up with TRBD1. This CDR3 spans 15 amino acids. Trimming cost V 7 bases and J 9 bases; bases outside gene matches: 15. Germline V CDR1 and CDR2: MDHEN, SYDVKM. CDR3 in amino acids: CASTPATDAGGEQFF. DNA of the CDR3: TGTGCCAGCACCCCCGCAACGGACGCAGGGGGTGAGCAGTTCTTC.

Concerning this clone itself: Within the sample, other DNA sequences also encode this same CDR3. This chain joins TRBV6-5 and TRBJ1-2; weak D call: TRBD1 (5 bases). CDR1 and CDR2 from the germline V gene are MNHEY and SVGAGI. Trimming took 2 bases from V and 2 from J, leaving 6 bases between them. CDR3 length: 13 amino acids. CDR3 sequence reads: CASSYDRNYGYTF. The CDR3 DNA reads TGTGCCAGCAGTTACGACAGAAACTATGGCTACACCTTC.

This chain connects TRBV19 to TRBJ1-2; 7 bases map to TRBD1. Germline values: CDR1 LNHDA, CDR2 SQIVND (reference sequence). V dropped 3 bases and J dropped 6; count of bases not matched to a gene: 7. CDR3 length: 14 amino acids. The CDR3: CASSIDRDSDGYTF. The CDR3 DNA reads TGTGCCAGTAGTATTGACAGGGATTCGGATGGCTACACCTTC.

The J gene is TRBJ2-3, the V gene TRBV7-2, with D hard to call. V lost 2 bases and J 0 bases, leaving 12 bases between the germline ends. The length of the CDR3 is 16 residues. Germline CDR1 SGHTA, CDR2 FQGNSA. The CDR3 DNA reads TGTGCCAGCAGCTTACCTGTGGATCCAAGCACAGATACGCAGTATTTT. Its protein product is CASSLPVDPSTDTQYF.

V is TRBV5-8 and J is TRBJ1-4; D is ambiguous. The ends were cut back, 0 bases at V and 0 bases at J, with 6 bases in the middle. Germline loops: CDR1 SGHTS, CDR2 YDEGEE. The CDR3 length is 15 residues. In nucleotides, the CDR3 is TGTGCCAGCAGCTTGGGGGCCACAACTAATGAAAAACTGTTTTTT. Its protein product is CASSLGATTNEKLFF.

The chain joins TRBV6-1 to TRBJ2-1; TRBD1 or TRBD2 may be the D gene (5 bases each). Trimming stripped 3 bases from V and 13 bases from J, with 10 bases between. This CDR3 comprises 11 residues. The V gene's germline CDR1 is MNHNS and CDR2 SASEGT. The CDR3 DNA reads TGTGCCAGCAGTGAGAGAGGGGTCCAGTTCTTC. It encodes CASSERGVQFF.

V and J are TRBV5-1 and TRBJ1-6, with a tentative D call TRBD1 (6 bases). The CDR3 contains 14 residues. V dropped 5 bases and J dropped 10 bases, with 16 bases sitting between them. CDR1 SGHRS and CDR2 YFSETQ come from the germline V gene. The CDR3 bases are TGCGCCAGCAGGACAGGAGAAACAAGATCACCCCTCCACTTT. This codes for CASRTGETRSPLHF.

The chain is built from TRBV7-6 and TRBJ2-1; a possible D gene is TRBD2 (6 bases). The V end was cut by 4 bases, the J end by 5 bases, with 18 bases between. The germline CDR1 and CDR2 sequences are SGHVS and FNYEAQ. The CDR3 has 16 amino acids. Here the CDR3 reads CASSSKTGTQDNEQFF. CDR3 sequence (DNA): TGTGCCAGCAGCTCAAAGACCGGGACTCAGGACAATGAGCAGTTCTTC.

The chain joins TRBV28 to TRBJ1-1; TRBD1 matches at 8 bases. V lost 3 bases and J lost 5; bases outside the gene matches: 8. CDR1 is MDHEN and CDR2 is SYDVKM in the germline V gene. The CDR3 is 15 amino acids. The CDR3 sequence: CASSFAGGAGTEAFF. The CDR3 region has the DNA TGTGCCAGCAGTTTTGCAGGGGGCGCGGGTACTGAAGCTTTCTTT. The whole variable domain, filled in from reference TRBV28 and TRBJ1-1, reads DVKVTQSSRYLVKRTGEKVFLECVQDMDHENMFWYRQDPGLGLRLIYFSYDVKMKEKGDIPEGYSVSREKKERFSLILESASTNQTSMYLCASSFAGGAGTEAFFGQGTRLTVV.

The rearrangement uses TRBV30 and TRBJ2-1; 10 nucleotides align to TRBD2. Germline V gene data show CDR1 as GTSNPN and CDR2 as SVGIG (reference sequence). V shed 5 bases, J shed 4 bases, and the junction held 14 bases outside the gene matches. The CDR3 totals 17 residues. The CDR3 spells CAWSLAPGTSVYNEQFF. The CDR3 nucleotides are TGTGCCTGGTCCCTAGCCCCCGGGACTAGCGTATACAATGAGCAGTTCTTC. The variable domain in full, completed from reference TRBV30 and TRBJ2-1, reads SQTIHQWPATLVQPVGSPLSLECTVEGTSNPNLYWYRQAAGRGLQLLFYSVGIGQISSEVPQNLSASRPQDRQFILSSKKLLLSDSGFYLCAWSLAPGTSVYNEQFFGPGTRLTVL.

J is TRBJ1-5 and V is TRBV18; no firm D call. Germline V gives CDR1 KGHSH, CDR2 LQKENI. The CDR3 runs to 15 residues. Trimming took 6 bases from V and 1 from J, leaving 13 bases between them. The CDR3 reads CASSHTDRSNQPQHF. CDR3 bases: TGTGCCAGCTCCCACACGGACCGGAGCAATCAGCCCCAGCATTTT.

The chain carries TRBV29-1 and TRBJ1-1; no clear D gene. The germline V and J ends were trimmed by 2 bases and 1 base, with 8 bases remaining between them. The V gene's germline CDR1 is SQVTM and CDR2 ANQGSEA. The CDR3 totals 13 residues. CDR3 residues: CSVETLGNTEAFF. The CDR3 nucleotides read TGCAGCGTTGAAACGCTCGGGAACACTGAAGCTTTCTTT.

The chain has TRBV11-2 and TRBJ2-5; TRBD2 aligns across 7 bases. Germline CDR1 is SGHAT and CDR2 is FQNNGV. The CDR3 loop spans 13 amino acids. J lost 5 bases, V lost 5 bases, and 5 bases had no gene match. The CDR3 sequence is CASSGGVVETQYF. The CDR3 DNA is TGTGCCAGCAGCGGGGGGGTAGTCGAGACCCAGTACTTC.

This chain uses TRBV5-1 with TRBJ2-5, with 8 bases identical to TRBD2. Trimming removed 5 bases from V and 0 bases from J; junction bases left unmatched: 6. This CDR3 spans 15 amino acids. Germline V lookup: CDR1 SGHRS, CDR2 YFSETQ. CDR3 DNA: TGCGCCAGCAGTACAGCGGGAGCCGACCAAGAGACCCAGTACTTC. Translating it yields CASSTAGADQETQYF. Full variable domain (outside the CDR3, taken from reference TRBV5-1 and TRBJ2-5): KAGVTQTPRYLIKTRGQQVTLSCSPISGHRSVSWYQQTPGQGLQFLFEYFSETQRNKGNFPGRFSGRQFSNSRSEMNVSTLELGDSALYLCASSTAGADQETQYFGPGTRLLVL.

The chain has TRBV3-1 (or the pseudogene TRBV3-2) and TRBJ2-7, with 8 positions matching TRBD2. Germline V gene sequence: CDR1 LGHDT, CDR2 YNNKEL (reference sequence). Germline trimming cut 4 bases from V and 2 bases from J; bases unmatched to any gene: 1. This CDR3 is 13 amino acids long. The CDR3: CASSPGRAYEQYF. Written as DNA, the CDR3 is TGTGCCAGCAGCCCCGGGAGGGCCTACGAGCAGTACTTC.

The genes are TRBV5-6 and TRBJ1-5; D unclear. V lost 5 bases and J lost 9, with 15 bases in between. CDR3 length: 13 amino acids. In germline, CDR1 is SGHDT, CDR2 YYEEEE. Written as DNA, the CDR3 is TGTGCCAGCAGTAACCGCCTCGGTCCGCCCCAGCATTTT. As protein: CASSNRLGPPQHF.